One TCR beta chain is described in this entry. Its cognate antigen is unknown. The CDR3 runs to 12 residues. The V and J ends lost 1 base and 7 bases respectively, with 7 bases between them. In germline, CDR1 is MGHRA, CDR2 YSYEKL. These data come from a study of OX40 agonist ivuxolimab in advanced cancers. Study as a whole: Enrollees could have had prior anti-PD-1, anti-PD-L1 or anti-CTLA-4 therapy, which over 35% had received.

Study results and caveats: There were, on average, more expanded clones in CD8+ T cells than in CD4+. At 0.1 to 3.0 mg/kg and by week 6, CD4+ and CD8+ T cells in the blood had expanded clonally. Partly responding patients at 0.1-3.0 mg/kg showed some of the smallest clonal expansion.

Produced via immunoSEQ multiplex PCR; TCRdb's table is partial and in-frame only. The sample lists about 48,000 clones, about nine tenths occurring once. The chain uses TRBV4-1 and TRBJ1-1; D call uncertain. This TCR was sampled from an adult with an advanced solid tumor such as melanoma, head and neck, liver or kidney cancer. Source: CD4+ or CD8+ T cells sorted from blood, taken in a trial of the OX40 agonist ivuxolimab. The CDR3 reads CASSQGYSEAFF. CDR3 nucleotide sequence: TGCGCCAGCAGCCAAGGTTACAGTGAAGCTTTCTTT.